This T cell receptor (beta chain) was recovered during a study of early T cells in non-severe SARS-CoV-2 infection. General study findings and limits: Matching against VDJdb likely underestimated virus-specific expansions, favoring anti-spike CD8.

Using its own MiXCR run on the 5' RACE reads, TCRdb lists one record per CDR3 protein. The profile shows some 58,000 distinct CDR3 sequences, over 10% of them singletons. This clonotype was counted only a few times. Its antigen remains unknown. The material sequenced was whole blood. The sequence was collected from an adult who was a healthcare worker with PCR-confirmed SARS-CoV-2 infection or an uninfected control (not recorded which).

The CDR3 nucleotides read TGTGCCAGCAGCTCCGGCAGGGGAAGTGGAAACACCATATATTTT. This encodes CASSSGRGSGNTIYF. The chain recombines TRBV7-4 with TRBJ1-3, with a tentative D call TRBD1 (6 bases). Trimming stripped 4 bases from V and 3 bases from J, with 13 bases between. This CDR3 has 15 residues. The germline gives CDR1 SGHVT, CDR2 SQSDAQ.